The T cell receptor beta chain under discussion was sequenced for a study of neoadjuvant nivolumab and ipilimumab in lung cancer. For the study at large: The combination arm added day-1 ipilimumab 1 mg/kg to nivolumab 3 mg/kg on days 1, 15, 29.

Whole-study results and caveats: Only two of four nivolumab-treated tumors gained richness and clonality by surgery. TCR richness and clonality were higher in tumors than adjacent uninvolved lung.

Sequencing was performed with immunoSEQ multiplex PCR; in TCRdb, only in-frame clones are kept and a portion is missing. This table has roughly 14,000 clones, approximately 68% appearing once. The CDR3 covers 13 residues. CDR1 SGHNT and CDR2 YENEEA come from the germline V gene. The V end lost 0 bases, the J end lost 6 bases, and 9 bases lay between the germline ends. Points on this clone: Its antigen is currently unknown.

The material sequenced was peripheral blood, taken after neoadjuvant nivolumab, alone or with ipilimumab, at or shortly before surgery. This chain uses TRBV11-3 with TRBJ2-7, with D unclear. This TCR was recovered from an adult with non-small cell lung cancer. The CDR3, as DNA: TGTGCCAGCAGCTTAGACAGGAACCGCGAGCAGTACTTC. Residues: CASSLDRNREQYF. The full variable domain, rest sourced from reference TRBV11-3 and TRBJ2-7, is EAGVVQSPRYKIIEKKQPVAFWCNPISGHNTLYWYLQNLGQGPELLIRYENEEAVDDSQLPKDRFSAERLKGVDSTLKIQPAELGDSAVYLCASSLDRNREQYFGPGTRLTVT.